The rows below give T cell receptor beta chains drawn from one sample of a study of cytomegalovirus exposure and HLA in healthy donors. Generated by immunoSEQ multiplex PCR, the TCRdb table keeps only in-frame clones and is missing some. The sample lists 150,000 to 200,000 clones, over 75% occurring once. The sequencing sample was made of PBMCs. The receptors were sampled from a man over 45 in good health and CMV-seropositive. The CDR3 runs from the conserved cysteine through the conserved F or W. D genes are given only for firm matches. Rows give clone size only sometimes, using once, few, many, or a class for an expanded clone.

v_call	j_call	clone_size	d_call	cdr3_nt	cdr3_aa
TRBV5-1	TRBJ2-7	-	-	TGCGCCAGCAGCTTGGAAAAAGTGGGAGAGTTGTACTTC	CASSLEKVGELYF
TRBV28	TRBJ2-4	-	-	TGTGCCAGCAGTTCGGCAGACGCAGGGTCCAAAAACATTCAGTACTTC	CASSSADAGSKNIQYF
TRBV2	TRBJ1-5	few	-	TGTGCCAGCAGGAAAGACACCTTTAGCAATCAGCCCCAGCATTTT	CASRKDTFSNQPQHF
TRBV28	TRBJ2-3	-	TRBD2	TGTGCCAGCAGTCCCGGGGGGGCCAGCACAGATACGCAGTATTTT	CASSPGGASTDTQYF
TRBV5-5	TRBJ1-5	-	TRBD1	TGTGCCAGCAGCTTGTTCGGGACAGTGAATCAGCCCCAGCATTTT	CASSLFGTVNQPQHF
TRBV10-3	TRBJ2-7	-	-	TGTGCCATCAGACAGGGTTTAGATTGGGAGCAGTACTTC	CAIRQGLDWEQYF
TRBV19	TRBJ2-7	-	TRBD2	TGTGCCAGTAGTACGGGACTAGCGGGAGGCGAGCAGTACTTC	CASSTGLAGGEQYF
TRBV5-1	TRBJ2-1	-	TRBD2	TGCGCCAGCAGCTTGGCGGCTAGCGGGGGACCTGAGGATGAGCAGTTCTTC	CASSLAASGGPEDEQFF
TRBV18	TRBJ2-1	-	-	TGTGCCAGCTCACCACTTTCCGGGTCCAATGAGCAGTTCTTC	CASSPLSGSNEQFF
TRBV9	TRBJ2-1	-	TRBD2	TGTGCCAGCAGCGTCGGACTAGCGGGTAGGGAGCAGTTCTTC	CASSVGLAGREQFF
TRBV5-1	TRBJ2-7	-	-	TGCGCCAGCAGCCAGAGGGTTTTACCTGACGAGCAGTACTTC	CASSQRVLPDEQYF